This T cell receptor beta chain was observed in a study of response to subunit inactivated influenza vaccine. At least ten counts were recorded for this clonotype. As yet, its antigen is unknown. MiXCR, applied by TCRdb to the RT-PCR reads, yields one record per CDR3 protein. The table includes around 540,000 distinct CDR3 sequences, roughly 10% detected once. Regarding the study as a whole: Authors proposed each seasonal influenza vaccination draws in few new T cells.

CDR3 size: 15 residues. Looked up from germline, CDR1 is DFQATT and CDR2 is SNEGSKA (reference sequence). Trimming removed 0 bases from V and 2 bases from J, with 14 bases in between. The material was PBMCs from blood, obtained on the day of vaccination. J is TRBJ2-7 and V is TRBV20-1; D perhaps matches TRBD2 (5 bases). This clonotype was obtained from a man aged 45 to 65 who received an inactivated influenza vaccine. CDR3 region: CSARDIRTRPYEQYF. DNA of the CDR3: TGCAGTGCTAGAGATATCAGGACTCGCCCCTACGAGCAGTACTTC.